The 14 T cell receptor beta chains below were found in one sample sequenced in a study of blood T cell repertoires in COVID-19. Sequencing used immunoSEQ multiplex PCR; TCRdb keeps in-frame clones, though not all of them. The table lists some 150,000 clones, about 87% of them singletons. Specimen: peripheral blood. Every receptor here comes from a woman in her forties with acute or convalescent COVID-19.

V is TRBV2 and J is TRBJ1-2; 9 positions agree with TRBD1. The junction had 5 bases not matched to a gene; V was cut back by 2 bases and J by 4 bases. The CDR3 contains 15 residues. The germline V gene has CDR1 SNHLY and CDR2 FYNNEI. This chain's CDR3 is CASSETGGAGYGYTF. CDR3 bases: TGTGCCAGCAGTGAAACAGGGGGCGCTGGCTATGGCTACACCTTC.

The V call is TRBV7-8, the J call TRBJ1-1, with D hard to call. The CDR3 is 14 amino acids. The germline gives CDR1 SGHVS, CDR2 FQNEAQ. Trimming stripped 1 base from V and 1 base from J, with 7 bases between. The CDR3 reads CASSLGARNTEAFF. As DNA, the CDR3 is TGTGCCAGCAGCTTAGGGGCACGGAACACTGAAGCTTTCTTT.

The chain employs TRBV7-2 and TRBJ2-6; TRBD1 agrees at 7 bases. Germline values: CDR1 SGHTA, CDR2 FQGNSA. After removal of 1 base from V and 2 bases from J, the junction contained 8 bases not matched to a gene. The CDR3 spans 18 residues. This chain's CDR3 is CASSLDRGPPPGANVLTF. In DNA, the CDR3 is TGTGCCAGCAGCTTAGACAGGGGCCCTCCTCCTGGGGCCAACGTCCTGACTTTC.

About this clone itself: The same CDR3 can be traced to other DNA sequences in this sample. The chain is built from TRBV10-3 and TRBJ1-2; no definite D call. The CDR3 is 13 amino acids. Germline V gives CDR1 ENHRY, CDR2 SYGVKD. V was shortened by 3 bases and J by 7 bases, with 12 bases between the two germline ends. The CDR3 nucleotides read TGTGCCATCAGTGAAGAGGGAGGACGTGGCTACACCTTC. Protein sequence: CAISEEGGRGYTF.

The chain joins TRBV6-6 to TRBJ1-3, with TRBD1 identical over 8 bases. The CDR3 covers 16 residues. Germline-derived CDR1 and CDR2 are MNHNY and SVGAGI (reference sequence). J gave up 0 bases and V 2 bases, and 3 bases lay outside the gene matches. DNA for the CDR3: TGTGCCAGCAGTTACCGACAGGGGATCTCTGGAAACACCATATATTTT. This codes for CASSYRQGISGNTIYF.

The gene calls are TRBV6-2 or TRBV6-3 and TRBJ1-5, with 7 bases aligning to TRBD1. V shed 2 bases, J shed 1 base, and the junction held 2 bases outside the gene matches. Germline CDR1 and CDR2: MNHEY and SVGEGT. The CDR3 consists of 15 residues. In DNA, the CDR3 is TGTGCCAGCAGTTACGGACAGGTGAGCAATCAGCCCCAGCATTTT. The encoded protein is CASSYGQVSNQPQHF.

The chain recombines TRBV3-1 (or the pseudogene TRBV3-2) with TRBJ2-7; 8 nucleotides agree with TRBD1. This CDR3 spans 14 amino acids. Germline V gene data show CDR1 as LGHDT and CDR2 as YNNKEL (reference sequence). V was clipped by 4 bases and J by 2 bases; unmatched bases: 4. The CDR3 spells CASSPGQGTYEQYF. CDR3 DNA: TGTGCCAGCAGCCCCGGACAGGGAACCTACGAGCAGTACTTC.

The rearrangement links TRBV9 to TRBJ1-3; a possible D gene is TRBD1 (6 bases). V was trimmed by 3 bases and J by 2 bases, leaving 9 bases between them. The CDR3 consists of 14 residues. Germline loops: CDR1 SGDLS, CDR2 YYNGEE. CDR3 nucleotide sequence: TGTGCCAGCAGCGACCAGGGGACTGGAAACACCATATATTTT. This sequence encodes CASSDQGTGNTIYF.

The chain uses TRBV5-4 and TRBJ1-1; D ambiguous. Germline V gives CDR1 SGHNT, CDR2 YYREEE (reference sequence). V shed 4 bases and J shed 7 bases, with 14 bases lying between them. The CDR3 runs 13 residues. The CDR3 sequence: CASSPGPAGEAFF. The DNA of the CDR3 is TGTGCCAGCAGCCCGGGCCCGGCGGGTGAAGCTTTCTTT. The variable domain in full, completed from reference TRBV5-4 and TRBJ1-1, reads ETGVTQSPTHLIKTRGQQVTLRCSSQSGHNTVSWYQQALGQGPQFIFQYYREEENGRGNFPPRFSGLQFPNYSSELNVNALELDDSALYLCASSPGPAGEAFFGQGTRLTVV.

This clone has only a few counts. Because the CDR3's place on the DNA is in doubt, the DNA is left out and the CDR3 is given as listed by TCRdb. The chain carries TRBV27 and TRBJ2-2; the D segment call TRBD2 is taken from the table without a DNA check. Germline V gene sequence: CDR1 MNHEY, CDR2 SMNVEV (reference sequence). The CDR3 region is 15 residues in length, termini included. This chain's CDR3 is CASSFWPRRTGELFF.

The V and J genes are TRBV28 and TRBJ2-2; the D is unclear. Per germline, CDR1 MDHEN and CDR2 SYDVKM. The germline V and J ends were trimmed by 5 bases and 4 bases, with 8 bases remaining between them. The CDR3 consists of 13 residues. CDR3 region: CASSNLGTGELFF. The CDR3 DNA follows: TGTGCCAGCAGTAACCTAGGCACCGGGGAGCTGTTTTTT.

The V call is TRBV5-1, the J call TRBJ1-4, with D tentatively TRBD1 (6 bases). The length of the CDR3 is 16 residues. The germline CDR1 and CDR2 sequences are SGHRS and YFSETQ. The V gene lost 1 base and the J gene lost 7 bases, with 17 bases spanning the gap. The chain's CDR3 is CASSLNGGGGPEKLFF. CDR3 in DNA: TGCGCCAGCAGCTTGAATGGGGGCGGAGGACCTGAAAAACTGTTTTTT.

This chain joins TRBV6-2 or TRBV6-3 and TRBJ2-7; TRBD1 matches 7 bases. The CDR3 length is 16 residues. Losses at the gene ends were 0 bases for V and 6 bases for J; bases not matched to a gene: 11. Germline-derived CDR1 and CDR2 are MNHEY and SVGEGT. The DNA of the CDR3 is TGTGCCAGCAGTTACTCGCCCGGGACAGTTCAACGCGAGCAGTACTTC. It codes for CASSYSPGTVQREQYF.

This sequence joins TRBV7-9 and TRBJ2-1, with D perhaps matching TRBD1 or TRBD2 (9 bases each). The germline V gene has CDR1 SEHNR and CDR2 FQNEAQ (reference sequence). Deletions cut 4 bases from V and 4 bases from J, with 23 bases between. The CDR3 totals 18 residues. The CDR3 nucleotides read TGTGCCAGCAGCTCTCCGGGACAGGGTGGACTAGCGTACAATGAGCAGTTCTTC. Protein sequence: CASSSPGQGGLAYNEQFF.